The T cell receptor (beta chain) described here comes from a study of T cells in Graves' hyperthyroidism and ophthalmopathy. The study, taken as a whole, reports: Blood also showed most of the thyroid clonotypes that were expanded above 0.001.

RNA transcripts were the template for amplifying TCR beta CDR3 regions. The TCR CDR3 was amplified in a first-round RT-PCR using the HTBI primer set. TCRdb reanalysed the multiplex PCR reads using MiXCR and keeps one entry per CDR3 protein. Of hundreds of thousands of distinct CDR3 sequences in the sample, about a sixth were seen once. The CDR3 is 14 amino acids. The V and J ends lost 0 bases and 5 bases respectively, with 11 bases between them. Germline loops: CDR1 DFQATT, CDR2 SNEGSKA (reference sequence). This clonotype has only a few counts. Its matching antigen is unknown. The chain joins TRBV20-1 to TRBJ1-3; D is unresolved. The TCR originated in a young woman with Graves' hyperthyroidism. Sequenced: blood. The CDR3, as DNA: TGCAGTGCTAGAGAGAGGGTATTTAGAAACACCATATATTTT. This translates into CSARERVFRNTIYF.